The 5 T cell receptor beta chains listed next were all sequenced from one sample in a study of PD-L1 blockade in urothelial cancer. This sample's time point: peripheral blood 6 weeks after treatment start. The data were produced by immunoSEQ multiplex PCR, yet TCRdb's version contains in-frame clones alone and is incomplete. Among tens of thousands of clones listed, more than 70% were seen once. Specimen: PBMCs, collected around atezolizumab (anti-PD-L1) treatment. Receptor source: a man in his sixties with urothelial cancer.

J is TRBJ2-1 and V is TRBV18; D is possibly TRBD1 (6 bases). V was clipped by 3 bases and J by 5 bases, with 14 bases between them. In germline, CDR1 is KGHSH, CDR2 LQKENI. The CDR3 spans 15 residues. CDR3 loop: CASSPRQVANNEQFF. The CDR3 DNA sequence: TGTGCCAGCTCACCGCGACAGGTGGCGAACAATGAGCAGTTCTTC.

The chain uses TRBV19 and TRBJ2-3; 7 bases are shared with TRBD1. CDR3 length: 15 amino acids. Germline-derived CDR1 and CDR2 are LNHDA and SQIVND (reference sequence). V gave up 3 bases and J gave up 3 bases; unmatched junction bases: 6. The CDR3 protein is CASSIGQGVTDTQYF. DNA for the CDR3: TGTGCCAGTAGTATTGGCCAGGGGGTAACAGATACGCAGTATTTT. Supplemented by reference TRBV19 and TRBJ2-3, the full variable domain reads DGGITQSPKYLFRKEGQNVTLSCEQNLNHDAMYWYRQDPGQGLRLIYYSQIVNDFQKGDIAEGYSVSREKKESFPLTVTSAQKNPTAFYLCASSIGQGVTDTQYFGPGTRLTVL.

The J gene is TRBJ2-7, the V gene TRBV29-1; TRBD2 matches at 9 bases. This CDR3 has 14 amino acids. With 4 bases clipped from V and 7 bases from J, the junction kept 11 bases outside the gene matches. From germline, CDR1 is SQVTM and CDR2 ANQGSEA. The CDR3 bases are TGCAGCGTTGTTCGGCGGGAGGGGCTATGGGAGCAGTACTTC. Translated: CSVVRREGLWEQYF.

The chain carries TRBV5-6 and TRBJ2-1, with TRBD2 matching over 8 bases. Trimming took 4 bases from V and 8 from J; bases not matched to a gene: 11. CDR3 length: 15 amino acids. CDR1 and CDR2 (germline): SGHDT, YYEEEE. In DNA, the CDR3 is TGTGCCAGCAGCCGCGGCACTAGCGGTGGATATGAGCAGTTCTTC. It codes for CASSRGTSGGYEQFF.

The chain carries TRBV19 and TRBJ2-7, with 7 bases fitting TRBD2. This CDR3 comprises 16 residues. Germline assignment: CDR1 LNHDA and CDR2 SQIVND (reference sequence). Trimming removed 4 bases from V and 0 bases from J; junction bases left unmatched: 9. The CDR3 coding sequence is TGTGCCAGTAGTACCCATGGTGGGAGGGCCTCCTACGAGCAGTACTTC. Translation gives CASSTHGGRASYEQYF.